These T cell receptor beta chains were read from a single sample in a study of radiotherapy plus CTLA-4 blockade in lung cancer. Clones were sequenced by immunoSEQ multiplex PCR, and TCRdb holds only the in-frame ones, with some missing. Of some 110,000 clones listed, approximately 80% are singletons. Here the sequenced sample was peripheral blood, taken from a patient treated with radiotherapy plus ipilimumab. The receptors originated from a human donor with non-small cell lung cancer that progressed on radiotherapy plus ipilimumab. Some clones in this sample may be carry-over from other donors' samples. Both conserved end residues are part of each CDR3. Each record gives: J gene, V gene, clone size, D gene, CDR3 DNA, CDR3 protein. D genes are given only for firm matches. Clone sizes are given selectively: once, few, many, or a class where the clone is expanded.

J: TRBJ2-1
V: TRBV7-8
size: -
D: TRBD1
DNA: TGTGCCAGCAGCCCCCAGGGGGATTTCTCCTACAATGAGCAGTTCTTC
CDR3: CASSPQGDFSYNEQFF

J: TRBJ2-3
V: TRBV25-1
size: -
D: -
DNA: TGTGCCAGCAGCCATCTGGGGGTTCTAACAGATACGCAGTATTTT
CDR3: CASSHLGVLTDTQYF

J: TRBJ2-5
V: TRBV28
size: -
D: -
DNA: TGTGCCAGCAGTACCGGACAGACCCGGGAGACCCAGTACTTC
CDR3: CASSTGQTRETQYF

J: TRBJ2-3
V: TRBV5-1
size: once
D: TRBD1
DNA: TGCGCCAGCGCCGGCAGGGGGCGGTCAGATACGCAGTATTTT
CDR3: CASAGRGRSDTQYF

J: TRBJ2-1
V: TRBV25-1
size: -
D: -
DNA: TGTGCCAGCAGTGACTCCCAAGGGGGTCCCAATGAGCAGTTCTTC
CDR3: CASSDSQGGPNEQFF

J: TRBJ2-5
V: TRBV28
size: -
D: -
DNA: TGTGCCAGCAGCCCCTGGGTAGAGGGTCCGAACCAGTACTTC
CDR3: CASSPWVEGPNQYF

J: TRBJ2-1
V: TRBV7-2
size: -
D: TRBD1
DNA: TGTGCCAGCAGCTTCAACAGGGGGTCCTACAATGAGCAGTTCTTC
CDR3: CASSFNRGSYNEQFF

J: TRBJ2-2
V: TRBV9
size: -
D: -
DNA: TGTGCCAGCAGCGCCCGGTCCGGGCCGAACACCGGGGAGCTGTTTTTT
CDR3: CASSARSGPNTGELFF

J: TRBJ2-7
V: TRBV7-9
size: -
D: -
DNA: TGTGCCAGCAGATCCTCAGAGGACCCCTCCTACGAGCAGTACTTC
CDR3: CASRSSEDPSYEQYF

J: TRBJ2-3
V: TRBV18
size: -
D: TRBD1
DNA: TGTGCCAGCTCACCAGGACAGGGGAACACAGATACGCAGTATTTT
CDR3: CASSPGQGNTDTQYF

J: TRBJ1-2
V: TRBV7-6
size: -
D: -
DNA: TGTGCCAGCAGCCCCCGGGGGACCTCCTATGGCTACACCTTC
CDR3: CASSPRGTSYGYTF

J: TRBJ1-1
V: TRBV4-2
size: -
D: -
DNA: TGTGCCAGCAGCCATAACAGTCTCCTGAACACTGAAGCTTTCTTT
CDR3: CASSHNSLLNTEAFF